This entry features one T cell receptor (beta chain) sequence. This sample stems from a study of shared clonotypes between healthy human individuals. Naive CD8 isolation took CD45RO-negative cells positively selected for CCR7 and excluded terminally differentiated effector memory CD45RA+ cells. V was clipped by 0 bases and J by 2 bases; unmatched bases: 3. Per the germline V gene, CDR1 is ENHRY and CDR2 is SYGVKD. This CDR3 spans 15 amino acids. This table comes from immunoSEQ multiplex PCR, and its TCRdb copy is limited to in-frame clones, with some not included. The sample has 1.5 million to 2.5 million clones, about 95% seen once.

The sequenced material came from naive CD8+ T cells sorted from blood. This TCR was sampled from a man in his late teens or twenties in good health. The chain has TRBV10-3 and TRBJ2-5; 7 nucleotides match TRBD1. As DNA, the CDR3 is TGTGCCATCAGTGAGTCGACAGGGTGGCAAGAGACCCAGTACTTC. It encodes CAISESTGWQETQYF.